This paragraph covers one TCR beta chain sequence. The target antigen is unknown. The V gene end was trimmed by 5 bases and the J gene end by 9 bases; junction bases not matched to a gene: 10. Germline V gene lookup returns CDR1 ENHRY and CDR2 SYGVKD. This CDR3 has 14 amino acids. Oncomine TCR Beta short-read sequencing was applied to DNA from cultured CD4+ T cells. TCRdb ran MiXCR on the PCR reads and lists one entry per CDR3 protein. The repertoire holds 2,700 or so distinct CDR3 sequences, with approximately 30% as singletons. These data are taken from a study of vaccination and CD4 T cells after COVID-19. In the study overall: Six males and four females, two of them Hispanic, were enrolled as convalescents.

The treatment is: roughly 10-day PBMC culture with coronavirus spike peptide pools or control peptides (ViraFEST assay). CD4+ T-cell collection from the unexposed donor predated the COVID-19 pandemic (2011-2018). With about 10 ug/ml peptide pools and roughly 10 IU/ml IL-2, PBMCs were cultured at some 2 million per well. Investigators exposed CD4+ T cells from unexposed donors to SARS-CoV-2 S/N and four cold-coronavirus spikes, as cells permitted. The clonotype comes from a human donor in good health. The J gene is TRBJ2-7, the V gene TRBV10-3, with TRBD2 matching over 10 bases. Sequencing was performed on CD4+ T cells from blood, cultured in vitro. The chain's CDR3 is CAISSSGRASGQYF. CDR3 nucleotides: TGTGCCATCAGTTCAAGCGGGAGGGCCTCGGGGCAGTACTTC.